The 31 T cell receptor beta chains below all came from one sample that was sequenced in a study of blood T cell repertoires in COVID-19. The repertoire was sequenced with immunoSEQ multiplex PCR; TCRdb's copy has only in-frame clones and lacks some. The profile shows 43,000 or so clones, 87% of them singletons. The sequenced sample consisted of peripheral blood. Every receptor here comes from a man aged 60 to 69 with active COVID-19.

This rearrangement joins TRBV6-2 or TRBV6-3 to TRBJ1-6, with a tentative D call TRBD1 (6 bases). In germline, CDR1 is MNHEY, CDR2 SVGEGT. V dropped 0 bases and J dropped 10 bases, with 16 bases sitting between them. This CDR3 has 16 amino acids. CDR3 bases: TGTGCCAGCAGTTACTCGAGTGTTCAGACAGGATCACCCCTCCACTTT. Protein: CASSYSSVQTGSPLHF.

This clone was seen a single time. V and J are TRBV15 and TRBJ2-3, with unresolved D. The germline gives CDR1 LNHNV, CDR2 YYDKDF (reference sequence). V lost 6 bases and J 2 bases, leaving 6 bases between the germline ends. CDR3 length equals 12 residues. Here the CDR3 reads CATSPSTDTQYF. As DNA, the CDR3 is TGTGCCACCAGTCCCTCCACAGATACGCAGTATTTT. Based on the CDR3 plus reference TRBV15 and TRBJ2-3, the full variable domain is DAMVIQNPRYQVTQFGKPVTLSCSQTLNHNVMYWYQQKSSQAPKLLFHYYDKDFNNEADTPDNFQSRRPNTSFCFLDIRSPGLGDTAMYLCATSPSTDTQYFGPGTRLTVL.

The chain links TRBV4-3 to TRBJ2-5; 8 nucleotides line up with TRBD2. The CDR3 has 17 residues. Germline CDR1 and CDR2: LGHNA and YSLEER. V shed 2 bases, J shed 4 bases, and the junction held 12 bases outside the gene matches. Written as DNA, the CDR3 is TGCGCCAGCAGCCAACGAGGTGTAATCGGGGGGGGAGAGACCCAGTACTTC. Its protein is CASSQRGVIGGGETQYF.

This clone was observed once. V and J are TRBV3-1 (or the pseudogene TRBV3-2) and TRBJ1-4; no firm D call. The CDR3 totals 11 residues. Germline-derived CDR1 and CDR2 are LGHDT and YNNKEL (reference sequence). The V end was cut by 6 bases, the J end by 7 bases, with 6 bases between. CDR3 DNA: TGTGCCAGCAGTCACAGTGAAAAACTGTTTTTT. Its translation: CASSHSEKLFF.

V gene TRBV30 combines with J gene TRBJ1-6, with a tentative D call TRBD1 (5 bases). The germline V gene has CDR1 GTSNPN and CDR2 SVGIG (reference sequence). The V and J ends lost 2 bases and 7 bases respectively, with 18 bases between them. CDR3 length equals 16 residues. The CDR3 loop reads CAWSRSPGLTNSPLHF. Written as DNA, the CDR3 is TGTGCCTGGAGTAGGTCCCCGGGACTGACAAATTCACCCCTCCACTTT.

The V gene is TRBV6-5, the J gene TRBJ2-1, with 8 bases lining up with TRBD2. Germline values: CDR1 MNHEY, CDR2 SVGAGI. This CDR3 comprises 15 residues. With V trimmed by 6 bases and J by 4 bases, 8 bases remained unmatched. CDR3 nucleotides: TGTGCCAGCAGATCGCGGGGGGCCAAATACAATGAGCAGTTCTTC. This gives the protein CASRSRGAKYNEQFF.

This clone was seen a few times. The gene calls are TRBV7-9 and TRBJ1-2; D is ambiguous. The germline gives CDR1 SEHNR, CDR2 FQNEAQ (reference sequence). This CDR3 spans 17 amino acids. Trimming removed 2 bases at V and 4 bases at J, with 20 bases between. The CDR3 sequence: CASSLRRRVCLFYGYTF. The CDR3 DNA sequence: TGTGCCAGCAGCTTAAGGAGGAGGGTTTGCCTGTTCTATGGCTACACCTTC.

V gene TRBV11-3 combines with J gene TRBJ2-2, with a possible D match to TRBD1 (5 bases). V lost 0 bases to trimming and J lost 4 bases, with 12 bases between them. This CDR3 is built from 16 residues. Per the germline V gene, CDR1 is SGHNT and CDR2 is YENEEA. The CDR3 region has the DNA TGTGCCAGCAGCTTAGATTCCCAGGGCGGCACCGGGGAGCTGTTTTTT. Amino acid sequence: CASSLDSQGGTGELFF.

This chain uses TRBV28 with TRBJ2-7, with 8 bases matching TRBD1. Germline V gene data show CDR1 as MDHEN and CDR2 as SYDVKM. The CDR3 is 17 amino acids. V gave up 1 base and J gave up 0 bases; unmatched junction bases: 8. This CDR3 reads CASSLFLTGGGSYEQYF. CDR3 bases: TGTGCCAGCAGTTTATTCCTAACAGGGGGAGGCTCCTACGAGCAGTACTTC.

This sequence joins TRBV11-2 and TRBJ2-1; tentatively, D is TRBD1 (5 bases). Trimming removed 5 bases from V and 0 bases from J, with 14 bases in between. Germline CDR1 SGHAT, CDR2 FQNNGV. CDR3 length: 16 residues. CDR3 protein: CASSTRVASSYNEQFF. The CDR3 DNA sequence: TGTGCCAGCAGCACCAGGGTTGCCAGCTCCTACAATGAGCAGTTCTTC.

The gene calls are TRBV2 and TRBJ1-4, with 10 bases matching TRBD1. J was trimmed by 7 bases and V by 7 bases; bases with no gene match: 9. CDR3 size: 15 residues. Germline-derived CDR1 and CDR2 are SNHLY and FYNNEI. The CDR3 is CASIEGGQGTEKLFF. The CDR3 DNA reads TGTGCCAGCATTGAGGGGGGACAGGGGACTGAAAAACTGTTTTTT.

V is TRBV30 and J is TRBJ2-2; D gene uncertain. The CDR3 covers 15 residues. Per germline, CDR1 GTSNPN and CDR2 SVGIG (reference sequence). Trimming stripped 4 bases from V and 0 bases from J, with 12 bases between. CDR3 in amino acids: CAWTAIGANTGELFF. The CDR3 DNA reads as TGTGCCTGGACGGCAATAGGAGCGAACACCGGGGAGCTGTTTTTT. The whole variable domain, filled in from reference TRBV30 and TRBJ2-2, reads SQTIHQWPATLVQPVGSPLSLECTVEGTSNPNLYWYRQAAGRGLQLLFYSVGIGQISSEVPQNLSASRPQDRQFILSSKKLLLSDSGFYLCAWTAIGANTGELFFGEGSRLTVL.

The CDR3 spells CASSFPTSGRTDTQYF. CDR3 sequence (DNA): TGCGCCAGCAGCTTCCCGACTAGCGGGAGAACAGATACGCAGTATTTT. The chain recombines TRBV5-1 with TRBJ2-3; 12 bases match TRBD2. Germline CDR1 SGHRS, CDR2 YFSETQ. CDR3 length: 16 residues. The ends lost 2 bases at V and 3 bases at J; junction bases unmatched: 4.

The chain carries TRBV5-1 and TRBJ1-1, with D hard to call. Germline V gene lookup returns CDR1 SGHRS and CDR2 YFSETQ. This CDR3 is built from 17 residues. Trimming removed 2 bases at V and 2 bases at J, with 19 bases between. CDR3 coding DNA: TGCGCCAGCAGCTTCTACCCTCTTGGGCAGCCCAACACTGAAGCTTTCTTT. This codes for CASSFYPLGQPNTEAFF.

V usage is TRBV19 and J usage is TRBJ1-4; 9 bases are a match to TRBD1. Unmatched junction bases numbered 5, after V lost 4 bases and J lost 5 bases. Germline lookup yields CDR1 LNHDA and CDR2 SQIVND (reference sequence). The CDR3 sequence is 15 residues long. CDR3 bases: TGTGCCAGTAGTAAGGGACAGGGACCAAATGAAAAACTGTTTTTT. Its protein is CASSKGQGPNEKLFF.

The V call is TRBV12-3 or TRBV12-4, the J call TRBJ2-7, with D unresolved. V was clipped by 5 bases and J by 3 bases, with 11 bases between them. The CDR3 is 13 residues long. The CDR3 reads CASSLPPHYEQYF. In DNA form, the CDR3 reads TGTGCCAGCAGTCTACCCCCCCACTACGAGCAGTACTTC.

The J gene is TRBJ2-5, the V gene TRBV27, with D uncertain. CDR1 MNHEY and CDR2 SMNVEV come from the germline V gene (reference sequence). The CDR3 totals 14 residues. V was cut by 0 bases and J by 5 bases, with 10 bases left in between. CDR3 sequence (DNA): TGTGCCAGCAGTTTATCGCGGCAGAGTGAGACCCAGTACTTC. Protein product: CASSLSRQSETQYF.

V and J are TRBV28 and TRBJ2-2; 10 bases are shared with TRBD2. The CDR3 spans 14 residues. CDR1 and CDR2 from the germline V gene are MDHEN and SYDVKM. Trimming removed 5 bases from V and 5 bases from J; junction bases left unmatched: 2. The chain's CDR3 is CASSLAGATGELFF. CDR3 bases: TGTGCCAGCAGTCTAGCGGGAGCAACCGGGGAGCTGTTTTTT.

The V call is TRBV24-1, the J call TRBJ2-1; TRBD1 agrees at 9 bases. CDR1 and CDR2 (germline): KGHDR, SFDVKD. The trim removed 3 bases at V and 5 bases at J, leaving 4 bases unmatched. The length of the CDR3 is 15 residues. The CDR3 DNA reads as TGTGCCACCAGTGATACTCGGACAGGGGACAATGAGCAGTTCTTC. Residues: CATSDTRTGDNEQFF.

The V call is TRBV11-2, the J call TRBJ2-1, with 11 bases fitting TRBD2. Germline CDR1 is SGHAT and CDR2 is FQNNGV. This CDR3 is 15 amino acids long. Losses at the gene ends were 5 bases for V and 9 bases for J; bases not matched to a gene: 9. DNA of the CDR3: TGTGCCAGCAGCCATAATAGCGGGGGGGGTGGTGAGCAGTTCTTC. Its translation: CASSHNSGGGGEQFF. The variable domain in full, with the rest retrieved from reference TRBV11-2 and TRBJ2-1, is EAGVAQSPRYKIIEKRQSVAFWCNPISGHATLYWYQQILGQGPKLLIQFQNNGVVDDSQLPKDRFSAERLKGVDSTLKIQPAKLEDSAVYLCASSHNSGGGGEQFFGPGTRLTVL.

Note on this clone: This same CDR3 is encoded by further DNA sequences in the sample. V is TRBV2 and J is TRBJ2-2; 8 bases line up with TRBD2. This CDR3 comprises 16 residues. Germline assignment: CDR1 SNHLY and CDR2 FYNNEI. V was pared by 6 bases and J by 6 bases, with 12 bases of the junction left unmatched. The CDR3: CASRMGLAGGAGELFF. CDR3 sequence (DNA): TGTGCCAGCAGAATGGGACTGGCGGGGGGAGCCGGGGAGCTGTTTTTT.

J is TRBJ2-1 and V is TRBV5-1, with 8 bases matching TRBD2. Per the germline V gene, CDR1 is SGHRS and CDR2 is YFSETQ. This CDR3 has 15 residues. V was pared by 5 bases and J by 5 bases, with 9 bases of the junction left unmatched. The CDR3 here is CASRRGLATHNEQFF. The CDR3 DNA reads as TGCGCCAGCAGACGCGGACTAGCCACACACAATGAGCAGTTCTTC.

This clone was observed a few times. The chain recombines TRBV29-1 with TRBJ2-5, with 7 nucleotides matching TRBD1. The CDR3 has 15 residues. Germline V lookup: CDR1 SQVTM, CDR2 ANQGSEA. V lost 3 bases, J lost 3 bases, and 10 bases stayed unmatched. CDR3 sequence: CSVEGSTGLEETQYF. CDR3 bases: TGCAGCGTTGAGGGGTCGACAGGGTTGGAAGAGACCCAGTACTTC.

The rearrangement joins TRBV14 to TRBJ2-2, with D perhaps TRBD1 (6 bases). Between the trimmed V and J ends, which lost 7 bases and 3 bases, there was a span of 21 bases. Looked up from germline, CDR1 is SGHDN and CDR2 is FVKESK. The CDR3 is 17 amino acids. CDR3 loop: CASTLTLDSAHTGELFF. For the CDR3, the DNA is TGTGCCAGCACCCTAACATTGGACAGCGCTCACACCGGGGAGCTGTTTTTT.

The chain recombines TRBV19 with TRBJ2-3, with 10 bases fitting TRBD2. From germline, CDR1 is LNHDA and CDR2 SQIVND (reference sequence). V dropped 7 bases and J dropped 4; count of bases not matched to a gene: 23. The CDR3 is 20 residues long. DNA for the CDR3: TGTGCCAGTAAGATCTTCTCAGCGGGAGGGCCGTCCGGATGGCCAGATACGCAGTATTTT. It encodes CASKIFSAGGPSGWPDTQYF.

This rearrangement joins TRBV6-5 to TRBJ1-5, with D unresolved. This CDR3 has 15 amino acids. V was trimmed by 6 bases and J by 0 bases, leaving 12 bases between them. CDR1 MNHEY and CDR2 SVGAGI come from the germline V gene. CDR3 DNA: TGTGCCAGCAGACCTCCGGGTTCTAGCAATCAGCCCCAGCATTTT. Amino acid sequence: CASRPPGSSNQPQHF.

The chain employs TRBV5-6 and TRBJ1-1, with a possible D match to TRBD1 (5 bases). The CDR3 is 13 residues long. Germline assignment: CDR1 SGHDT and CDR2 YYEEEE. Trimming removed 5 bases at V and 1 base at J, with 9 bases between. The CDR3 DNA is TGTGCCAGCAGACGACAGAGGAACACTGAAGCTTTCTTT. Amino acid sequence: CASRRQRNTEAFF.

This clone showed up just once. This chain connects TRBV11-3 to TRBJ2-1, with D possibly matching TRBD2 (7 bases). V lost 1 base and J lost 10, with 20 bases in between. Per germline, CDR1 SGHNT and CDR2 YENEEA. This CDR3 spans 16 amino acids. In DNA, the CDR3 is TGTGCCAGCAGCTTAGTAGGAGGGGGAGGGTTTGAAGAGCAGTTCTTC. Encoded protein: CASSLVGGGGFEEQFF.

With regard to this clone: In the same sample, other DNA sequences code for this CDR3. The V gene is TRBV25-1, the J gene TRBJ2-7; 8 positions agree with TRBD2. V was clipped by 6 bases and J by 6 bases; unmatched bases: 7. The CDR3 covers 13 residues. From germline, CDR1 is MGHDK and CDR2 SYGVNS. CDR3 amino acids: CASRAGGLGEQYF. The CDR3 DNA reads TGTGCCAGCAGGGCGGGGGGCTTAGGCGAGCAGTACTTC.

This chain joins TRBV5-1 and TRBJ2-3, with TRBD2 identical over 8 bases. J lost 0 bases, V lost 4 bases, and 7 bases had no gene match. Looked up from germline, CDR1 is SGHRS and CDR2 is YFSETQ. CDR3 size: 16 residues. CDR3 DNA: TGCGCCAGCAGCGCTACTTCTAGCGGGAGCACAGATACGCAGTATTTT. This codes for CASSATSSGSTDTQYF. Full variable domain (missing parts from reference TRBV5-1 and TRBJ2-3): KAGVTQTPRYLIKTRGQQVTLSCSPISGHRSVSWYQQTPGQGLQFLFEYFSETQRNKGNFPGRFSGRQFSNSRSEMNVSTLELGDSALYLCASSATSSGSTDTQYFGPGTRLTVL.

The CDR3 reads CASRSRMGATEAFF. Here the CDR3 DNA reads TGTGCCAGCAGATCCCGAATGGGGGCCACTGAAGCTTTCTTT. V is TRBV7-9 and J is TRBJ1-1, with D perhaps TRBD1 (6 bases). Between the trimmed V and J ends, which lost 6 bases and 4 bases, there was a span of 15 bases. CDR1 is SEHNR and CDR2 is FQNEAQ in the germline V gene (reference sequence). The CDR3 runs 14 residues.